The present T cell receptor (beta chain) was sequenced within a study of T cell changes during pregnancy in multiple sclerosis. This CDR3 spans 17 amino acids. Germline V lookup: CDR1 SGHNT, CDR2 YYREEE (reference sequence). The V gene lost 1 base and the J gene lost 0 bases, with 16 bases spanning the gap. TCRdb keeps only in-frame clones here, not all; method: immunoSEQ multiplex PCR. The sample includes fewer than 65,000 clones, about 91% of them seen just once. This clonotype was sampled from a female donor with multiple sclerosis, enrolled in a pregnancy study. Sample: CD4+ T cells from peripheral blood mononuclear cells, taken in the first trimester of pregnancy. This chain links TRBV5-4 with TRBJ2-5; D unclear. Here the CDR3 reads CASSLSAAQADQETQYF. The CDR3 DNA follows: TGTGCCAGCAGCTTGTCGGCAGCTCAGGCTGACCAAGAGACCCAGTACTTC.